Here is one TCR beta chain with its context. As the library was built, unique molecular identifiers were attached to individual cDNA molecules. As handled by the study authors: Ranging from about 20,000 to 690,600, TCR counts per sample had a median value of around 100,000. MiXCR was run by TCRdb on the RACE reads, yielding one entry per CDR3 protein. The V and J calls reflect TCRdb's pipeline rather than the authors' work. The table records 50,000 to 70,000 distinct CDR3 sequences, around 6.3% of them present only once. The time point here: healthy volunteer bleed at 6 weeks. Total RNA was isolated from whole blood that had not been fractionated. V was cut by 5 bases and J by 6 bases, with 13 bases left in between. This CDR3 spans 14 amino acids. CDR1 and CDR2 from the germline V gene are MDHEN and SYDVKM. The data are from a study of human T cells and chemical hapten exposure. Study-level background: From small differences in pooled library volume came most of the variation in per-sample TCR yields.

The rearrangement joins TRBV28 to TRBJ2-2; no firm D call. The clonotype comes from a female donor in good health. Some clones in this sample may be carry-over from other donors' samples. The sequenced material came from whole blood. CDR3 protein: CASSTPILSGELFF. As DNA, the CDR3 is TGTGCCAGCAGTACGCCGATCTTGTCCGGGGAGCTGTTTTTT.